Given below is one T cell receptor (beta chain) in context. This entry is derived from a study of blood T cell repertoires in COVID-19. Study details: Material from acute and convalescent COVID-19 was sourced from the United States, Italy and Spain.

Authors' processing steps: Amplification from reference gene primers served as the basis for estimated nucleated cell counts. Profiled with immunoSEQ multiplex PCR; TCRdb holds only in-frame clones, not every one. Clone size and the V and J calls come from that table; the DNA yielded D and trimming. Among about 140,000 clones listed, 81% were seen once. The source is a woman aged 60-75 years with active or convalescent COVID-19. The sequenced sample was peripheral blood.

Written as DNA, the CDR3 is TGTGCCAGCAGCCTCACAGGGGTAGGCAATCAGCCCCAGCATTTT. Translation: CASSLTGVGNQPQHF. V is TRBV7-9 and J is TRBJ1-5, with 7 bases aligning to TRBD1. The CDR3 spans 15 residues. With V trimmed by 5 bases and J by 2 bases, 6 bases remained unmatched. Germline V gene lookup returns CDR1 SEHNR and CDR2 FQNEAQ (reference sequence).